This T cell receptor (beta chain) was identified during a study of blood T cell repertoires in COVID-19 (TCRdb year 2020). Background for the entire study: Samples covering the acute and convalescent phases of COVID-19 were provided by collaborators in the United States, Italy and Spain. The repertoires were released in a freely available public database meant as a resource for research on the immune response to SARS-CoV-2. A de-identified subject ID, COVID-19 status, age in years and sex were almost always included in the sample metadata. Subjects who had been exposed to COVID-19, were actively infected with it, or had recovered from it provided the deeply sampled blood TCRbeta repertoires that made up the dataset. Samples were obtained from the ongoing ImmuneRACE study (first 160 participants) and from over 1,000 subjects provided by 6 global collaborators. HLA class I and class II types, where available, came from metadata supplied by the sample provider rather than from assay-based typing. The material from the prospective study consisted of cDNA or gDNA derived from T cells, B-cell-depleted T cells, or PBMCs.

The V and J ends are trimmed by 2 bases and 8 bases, leaving 12 bases between them. The CDR3 has 12 amino acids, counting the end cysteine and phenylalanine. Solely the CDR3 DNA is kept, with 36 bases framed from the first base. Based on the germline V gene, the CDR1 and CDR2 sequences are SQVTM and ANQGSEA. TCRbeta CDR3 regions were amplified from genomic DNA by means of the immunoSEQ Assay, a bias-controlled multiplex PCR. For the original study's pipeline: Within the assay, amplification of reference gene primers was used to estimate how many nucleated cells each sample contained. To quantify the absolute abundance of each unique TCRbeta CDR3 rearrangement, sequence reads were collapsed and filtered. For each sample, productive Simpson clonality was calculated as the square root of Simpson's diversity index across productive rearrangements. In TCRdb, the immuneACCESS table is reduced to in-frame sequences with V and J assigned. These tables do not hold every clone; where another copy was compared, an unresolved V gene accounts for under half, and the others remain unexplained. That table is the source of V, J and clone size, and D and trimming were worked out from the DNA. This sample lists about 250,000 clones; 88% were detected once. Around 3% of the sample belongs to the ten largest clones.

In the prospective study, participants were roughly 18 to 100 years old, resided in around 25 geographic areas of the United States, and were enrolled through a virtual design. In the prospective study, participants were assigned to cohorts based on the clinical history participants reported in a screening survey and a study questionnaire. A participant counted as exposed if, within 2 weeks of entering the study, that participant had been in contact with someone who had a PCR-confirmed or clinician-diagnosed COVID-19 case. Mobile phlebotomists in the prospective study collected whole blood, serum and a nasopharyngeal or oropharyngeal swab from every participant. Prospective study participants could optionally give additional blood draws and questionnaires over an approximately two-month period. Before DNA extraction, blood samples from the prospective study were shipped at room temperature or frozen.

What the work shows at the level of the full study, not this receptor alone: How much clinical and demographic metadata was included differed by source and by participant, and the metadata was provided uncurated.

About this clone: No antigen is known for it. Per-base quality was not reported, and no clone a single base away is much larger than it.

What was sequenced was PBMCs or T cells enriched from blood (not recorded which). The source is a woman in her 40s who had been exposed to COVID-19. This chain joins TRBV29-1 to TRBJ1-1, with the D gene uncertain. The bases read TGCAGCGTTGAATTCACTTCGCGGGAAGCTTTCTTT. This translates into CSVEFTSREAFF.